This TCR beta chain is drawn from a study of blood T cell repertoires in COVID-19. Clones were sequenced by immunoSEQ multiplex PCR, and TCRdb holds only the in-frame ones, with some missing. This table holds 85,000 to 100,000 clones, 85% to 90% found once. This TCR came from a man aged 45 to 65 with COVID-19, enrolled during active disease. Sequencing was carried out using peripheral blood.

The CDR3: CASRVLAGPSTDTQYF. CDR3 sequence (DNA): TGCGCCAGCAGAGTACTAGCGGGGCCTAGCACAGATACGCAGTATTTT. The chain couples TRBV5-1 to TRBJ2-3; 10 bases match TRBD2. Looked up from germline, CDR1 is SGHRS and CDR2 is YFSETQ. With 5 bases clipped from V and 0 bases from J, the junction kept 6 bases outside the gene matches. CDR3 size: 16 residues.